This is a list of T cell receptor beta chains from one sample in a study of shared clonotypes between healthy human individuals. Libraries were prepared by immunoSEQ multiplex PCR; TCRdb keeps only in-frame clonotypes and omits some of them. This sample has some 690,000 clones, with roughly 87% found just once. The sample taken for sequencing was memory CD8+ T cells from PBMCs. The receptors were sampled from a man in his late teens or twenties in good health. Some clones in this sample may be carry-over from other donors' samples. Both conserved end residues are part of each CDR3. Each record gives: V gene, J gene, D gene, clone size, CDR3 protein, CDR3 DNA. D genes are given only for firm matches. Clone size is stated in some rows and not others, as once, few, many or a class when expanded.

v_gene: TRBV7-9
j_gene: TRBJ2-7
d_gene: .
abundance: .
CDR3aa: CASSTNREGYYEQYF
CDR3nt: TGTGCCAGCAGCACGAACAGGGAAGGGTACTACGAGCAGTACTTC

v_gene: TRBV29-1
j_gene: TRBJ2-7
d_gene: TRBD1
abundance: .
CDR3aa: CSVPYGTGTYEQYF
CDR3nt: TGCAGCGTTCCGTACGGGACAGGGACTTACGAGCAGTACTTC

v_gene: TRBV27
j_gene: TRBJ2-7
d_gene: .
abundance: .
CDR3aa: CASSLLGGDEQYF
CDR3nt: TGTGCCAGCAGTTTATTGGGTGGGGACGAGCAGTACTTC

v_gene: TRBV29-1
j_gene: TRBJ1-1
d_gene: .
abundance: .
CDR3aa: CSVGTTEAFF
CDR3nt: TGCAGCGTTGGGACCACTGAAGCTTTCTTT

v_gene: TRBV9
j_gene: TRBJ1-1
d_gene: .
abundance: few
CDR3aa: CASSVMLNTEAFF
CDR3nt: TGTGCCAGCAGCGTAATGTTGAACACTGAAGCTTTCTTT

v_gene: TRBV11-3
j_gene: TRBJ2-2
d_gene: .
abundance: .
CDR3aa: CASSRAYANTGELFF
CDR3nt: TGTGCCAGCAGCCGCGCCTATGCGAACACCGGGGAGCTGTTTTTT

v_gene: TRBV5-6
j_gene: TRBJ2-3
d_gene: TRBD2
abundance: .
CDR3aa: CASSRTSGRGDTDTQYF
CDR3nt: TGTGCCAGCAGCCGGACTAGCGGGAGGGGGGACACAGATACGCAGTATTTT

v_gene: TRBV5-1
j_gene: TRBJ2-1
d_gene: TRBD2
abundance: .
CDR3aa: CASIGGSYNEQFF
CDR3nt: TGCGCCAGCATCGGCGGGAGTTACAATGAGCAGTTCTTC

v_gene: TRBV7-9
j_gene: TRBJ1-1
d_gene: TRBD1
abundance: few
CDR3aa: CASSDITGVNTEAFF
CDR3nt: TGTGCCAGCAGCGATATCACAGGGGTGAACACTGAAGCTTTCTTT

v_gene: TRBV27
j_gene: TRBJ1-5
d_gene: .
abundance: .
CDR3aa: CASSFRGPLDQPQHF
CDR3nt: TGTGCCAGCAGTTTCAGAGGGCCACTAGATCAGCCCCAGCATTTT

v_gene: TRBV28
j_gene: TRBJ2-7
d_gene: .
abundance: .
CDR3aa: CASSSNSAYEQYF
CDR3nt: TGTGCCAGCAGTTCCAACTCAGCCTACGAGCAGTACTTC

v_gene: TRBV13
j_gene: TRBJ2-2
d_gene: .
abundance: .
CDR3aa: CASSTNRDAGELFF
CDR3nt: TGTGCCAGCAGCACAAACAGGGACGCCGGGGAGCTGTTTTTT

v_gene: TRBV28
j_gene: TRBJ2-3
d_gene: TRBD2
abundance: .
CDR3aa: CASSFPSGRGTDTQYF
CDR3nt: TGTGCCAGCAGTTTTCCCAGCGGGAGGGGCACAGATACGCAGTATTTT

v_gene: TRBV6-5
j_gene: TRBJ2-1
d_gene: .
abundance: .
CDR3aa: CASSYRRDREQFF
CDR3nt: TGTGCCAGCAGTTACAGGCGAGACAGGGAGCAGTTCTTC

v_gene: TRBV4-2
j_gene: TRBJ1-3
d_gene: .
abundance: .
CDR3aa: CASSQRLMWNTIYF
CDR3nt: TGTGCCAGCAGCCAGAGACTTATGTGGAACACCATATATTTT

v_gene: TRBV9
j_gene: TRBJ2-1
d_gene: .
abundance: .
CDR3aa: CASSKKGIAYNEQFF
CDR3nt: TGTGCCAGCAGTAAGAAGGGTATTGCCTACAATGAGCAGTTCTTC

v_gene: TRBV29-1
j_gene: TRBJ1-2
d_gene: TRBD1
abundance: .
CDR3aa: CSVLTGVGYTF
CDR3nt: TGCAGCGTTCTCACAGGGGTTGGCTACACCTTC

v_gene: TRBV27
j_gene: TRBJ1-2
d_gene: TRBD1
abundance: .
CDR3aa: CASSTYPTGPGYTF
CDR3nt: TGTGCCAGCAGTACTTACCCGACAGGGCCCGGCTACACCTTC

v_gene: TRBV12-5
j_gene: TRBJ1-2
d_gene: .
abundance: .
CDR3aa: CASGFGQIGFNYGYTF
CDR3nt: TGTGCTAGTGGTTTCGGTCAGATCGGTTTTAACTATGGCTACACCTTC

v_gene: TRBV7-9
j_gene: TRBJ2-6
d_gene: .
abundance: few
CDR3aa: CASSSIRQAGANVLTF
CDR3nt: TGTGCCAGCAGCTCTATTAGGCAGGCTGGGGCCAACGTCCTGACTTTC

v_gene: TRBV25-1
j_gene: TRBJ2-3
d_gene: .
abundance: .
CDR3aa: CASSAGRGSPDTQYF
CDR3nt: TGTGCCAGCAGTGCAGGACGGGGGAGTCCAGATACGCAGTATTTT

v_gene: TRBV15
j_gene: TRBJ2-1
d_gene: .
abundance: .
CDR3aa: CATSRELSSYNEQFF
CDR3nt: TGTGCCACCAGCAGAGAGTTGAGCTCCTACAATGAGCAGTTCTTC